This T cell receptor beta chain came from a study of blood T cells in healthy people across ages. Overall study findings and caveats: As age increased, TCR beta diversity per million T cells fell in a roughly linear fashion.

In the case of this clonotype: Its antigen is not identified. This may be a read error, as it is one base from a much larger clone.

The V segment lost 4 bases and the J segment 10 bases; nucleotides outside the gene matches: 4. Germline V gene data show CDR1 as SEHNR and CDR2 as FQNEAQ (reference sequence). The CDR3 contains 13 residues. The second PCR ran roughly 6 to 12 cycles with a sample-barcoded 5' primer and J-beta primers. TCRdb used MiXCR to reprocess the 5' RACE reads, holding one entry per CDR3 protein. The sample records about 620,000 distinct CDR3 sequences, roughly half being singletons. Sequencing input: blood. The TCR comes from a woman aged 80 or older in good health. The chain couples TRBV7-9 to TRBJ2-1; 10 bases match TRBD2. This chain's CDR3 is CASSWTSGYEQFF. CDR3 coding DNA: TGTGCCAGCAGCTGGACTAGCGGCTACGAGCAGTTCTTC.